The 27 T cell receptor beta chains below all came from one sample that was sequenced in a study of blood T cell repertoires in COVID-19. Sequencing used immunoSEQ multiplex PCR; TCRdb keeps in-frame clones, though not all of them. Of 30,000 to 40,000 clones listed, approximately 85% are singletons. Material: peripheral blood. The receptors were sampled from a man aged 55 to 70 with active or convalescent COVID-19.

V usage is TRBV5-1 and J usage is TRBJ2-1; D is perhaps TRBD2 (6 bases). V was shortened by 0 bases and J by 7 bases, with 8 bases between the two germline ends. This CDR3 contains 13 residues. CDR1 and CDR2 (germline): SGHRS, YFSETQ. The CDR3 DNA reads TGCGCCAGCAGCTTGGCCGGGGGAAATGAGCAGTTCTTC. Protein product: CASSLAGGNEQFF.

The count of this clone is one. The CDR3: CASSLQPTDYGYTF. DNA of the CDR3: TGCGCCAGCAGCTTGCAACCGACTGACTATGGCTACACCTTC. This chain connects TRBV5-1 to TRBJ1-2; no firm D call. Germline-derived CDR1 and CDR2 are SGHRS and YFSETQ. CDR3 length: 14 amino acids. V was clipped by 1 base and J by 3 bases, with 10 bases between them.

About this clone: A read error may produce the germline difference seen at one junction end. The chain joins TRBV19 to TRBJ1-2; D not resolved. This CDR3 has 15 amino acids. Germline V gene lookup returns CDR1 LNHDA and CDR2 SQIVND (reference sequence). The CDR3 region has the DNA TGTGCTAGTAACAACGAGGGTAGTTTCAACTATGGCTACACCTTC. Amino acids: CASNNEGSFNYGYTF. The full variable domain, its missing parts supplied by reference TRBV19 and TRBJ1-2, is DGGITQSPKYLFRKEGQNVTLSCEQNLNHDAMYWYRQDPGQGLRLIYYSQIVNDFQKGDIAEGYSVSREKKESFPLTVTSAQKNPTAFYLCASNNEGSFNYGYTFGSGTRLTVV.

The CDR3 here is CASSLIGQGEQPQHF. The DNA of the CDR3 is TGTGCCAGCAGTTTGATTGGACAGGGAGAACAGCCCCAGCATTTT. This rearrangement joins TRBV28 to TRBJ1-5; the match to TRBD1 covers 8 bases. Looked up from germline, CDR1 is MDHEN and CDR2 is SYDVKM. The CDR3 totals 15 residues. Germline trimming cut 3 bases from V and 7 bases from J; bases unmatched to any gene: 8.

The rearrangement uses TRBV7-2 and TRBJ2-3, with TRBD2 matching 7 bases. This CDR3 contains 16 residues. Germline CDR1 SGHTA, CDR2 FQGNSA. The ends lost 5 bases at V and 4 bases at J; junction bases unmatched: 12. The CDR3: CASSPGRRERADTQYF. The DNA of the CDR3 is TGTGCCAGCAGCCCGGGGAGGCGGGAGCGTGCAGATACGCAGTATTTT.

The chain links TRBV27 to TRBJ1-2; D remains unclear. The CDR3 totals 13 residues. In germline, CDR1 is MNHEY, CDR2 SMNVEV (reference sequence). Trimming removed 8 bases at V and 7 bases at J, with 17 bases between. The CDR3 bases are TGTGCCAGCGGAATCCTGACATCCGCTGGCTACACCTTC. It codes for CASGILTSAGYTF.

This chain links TRBV27 with TRBJ1-2; D is ambiguous. The CDR3 is 14 amino acids. The ends were cut back, 3 bases at V and 2 bases at J, with 10 bases in the middle. Germline V gives CDR1 MNHEY, CDR2 SMNVEV (reference sequence). CDR3 DNA sequence: TGTGCCAGCAGTTTTCGACATACAAACTATGGCTACACCTTC. It yields the protein CASSFRHTNYGYTF.

The CDR3 sequence: CASSLFGGQGANEAFF. The DNA for the CDR3 is TGCGCCAGCAGCTTGTTTGGAGGACAGGGGGCAAATGAAGCTTTCTTT. The V call is TRBV5-1, the J call TRBJ1-1; TRBD1 agrees at 11 bases. This CDR3 spans 16 amino acids. V shed 1 base and J 7 bases; nucleotides not matched to a gene: 9. Per germline, CDR1 SGHRS and CDR2 YFSETQ.

This chain connects TRBV9 to TRBJ2-1; 16 bases line up with TRBD2. CDR1 and CDR2 from the germline V gene are SGDLS and YYNGEE. The CDR3 length is 15 residues. Losses at the gene ends were 3 bases for V and 13 bases for J; bases not matched to a gene: 7. CDR3 sequence (DNA): TGTGCCAGCAGCGAGTCAGGGACTAGCGGGGGGGATCAGTTCTTC. Protein: CASSESGTSGGDQFF.

The V and J genes are TRBV5-4 and TRBJ2-5; TRBD2 aligns across 9 bases. V trimming: 0 bases; J trimming: 3 bases; junction bases outside the gene matches: 3. Germline V lookup: CDR1 SGHNT, CDR2 YYREEE (reference sequence). There are 15 residues in the CDR3. The CDR3: CASSLGVAGEETQYF. The CDR3 region has the DNA TGTGCCAGCAGCTTGGGGGTAGCGGGAGAAGAGACCCAGTACTTC.

This chain links TRBV4-1 with TRBJ1-1; perhaps TRBD1 as D (6 bases). Trimming took off 2 bases at V and 1 base at J, with 11 bases between the two ends. Germline V gene lookup returns CDR1 MGHRA and CDR2 YSYEKL. CDR3 length equals 15 residues. The CDR3 bases are TGCGCCAGCAGCCAACGGACAGCGACGAACACTGAAGCTTTCTTT. Translating it yields CASSQRTATNTEAFF.

This rearrangement joins TRBV19 to TRBJ1-1; 7 positions match TRBD1. CDR1 and CDR2 from the germline V gene are LNHDA and SQIVND (reference sequence). This CDR3 is 20 amino acids long. The ends lost 1 base at V and 2 bases at J; junction bases unmatched: 19. The CDR3 DNA sequence: TGTGCCAGTAGTATAGGACCCCTGAAAGGGGGCTTTGACCCTAACACTGAAGCTTTCTTT. This codes for CASSIGPLKGGFDPNTEAFF.

The rearrangement joins TRBV24-1 to TRBJ2-5, with TRBD1 identical over 9 bases. V dropped 3 bases and J dropped 5; count of bases not matched to a gene: 6. This CDR3 is built from 15 residues. CDR1 and CDR2 (germline): KGHDR, SFDVKD. DNA for the CDR3: TGTGCCACCAGTGATGGACTCGACAGGGGGGAGACCCAGTACTTC. Residues: CATSDGLDRGETQYF.

The chain employs TRBV11-2 and TRBJ1-2; 9 bases align to TRBD1. J lost 7 bases, V lost 2 bases, and 11 bases had no gene match. Germline CDR1 is SGHAT and CDR2 is FQNNGV. The CDR3 is 16 amino acids. The chain's CDR3 is CASSLSITGGAGGYTF. DNA of the CDR3: TGTGCCAGCAGCTTATCAATAACAGGGGGCGCCGGTGGCTACACCTTC.

The V call is TRBV18, the J call TRBJ1-4, with a possible D match to TRBD1 (6 bases). The V end lost 5 bases, the J end lost 8 bases, and 18 bases lay between the germline ends. CDR1 and CDR2 (germline): KGHSH, LQKENI. The CDR3 is made up of 15 amino acids. CDR3 protein: CASSTPGVLGEKLFF. In nucleotides, the CDR3 is TGTGCCAGCTCAACTCCAGGGGTTTTGGGGGAAAAACTGTTTTTT.

This chain uses TRBV5-6 with TRBJ1-6; 8 nucleotides align to TRBD1. Germline lookup yields CDR1 SGHDT and CDR2 YYEEEE. The CDR3 runs 16 residues. Trimming cost V 2 bases and J 4 bases; bases outside gene matches: 5. The DNA for the CDR3 is TGTGCCAGCAGCTTCGGACAGGGCGGGTATAATTCACCCCTCCACTTT. Its protein is CASSFGQGGYNSPLHF.

The chain is built from TRBV11-2 and TRBJ2-5, with D perhaps matching TRBD2 (6 bases). The V gene lost 1 base and the J gene lost 5 bases, with 14 bases spanning the gap. The CDR3 has 15 amino acids. Germline lookup yields CDR1 SGHAT and CDR2 FQNNGV. Here the CDR3 reads CASSLGLDGRETQYF. The CDR3 DNA follows: TGTGCCAGCAGCTTAGGACTAGACGGTAGGGAGACCCAGTACTTC. Filled out from reference TRBV11-2 and TRBJ2-5, the complete variable domain reads EAGVAQSPRYKIIEKRQSVAFWCNPISGHATLYWYQQILGQGPKLLIQFQNNGVVDDSQLPKDRFSAERLKGVDSTLKIQPAKLEDSAVYLCASSLGLDGRETQYFGPGTRLLVL.

Only one count was recorded for this clone. The chain carries TRBV6-5 and TRBJ1-1; 8 nucleotides line up with TRBD1. Germline V gene data show CDR1 as MNHEY and CDR2 as SVGAGI. CDR3 size: 14 residues. V lost 7 bases and J lost 5; bases outside the gene matches: 9. In DNA, the CDR3 is TGTGCCAGCACTACGGAACAGGGGGTTACTGAAGCTTTCTTT. Translation gives CASTTEQGVTEAFF.

The chain is built from TRBV4-1 and TRBJ2-2; D might be TRBD2 (5 bases). This CDR3 spans 15 amino acids. The germline V and J ends were trimmed by 5 bases and 4 bases, with 14 bases remaining between them. In germline, CDR1 is MGHRA, CDR2 YSYEKL. The DNA for the CDR3 is TGCGCCAGCAGCGCTTCCCACAGCGGCACCGGGGAGCTGTTTTTT. Translation: CASSASHSGTGELFF.

The rearrangement links TRBV5-4 to TRBJ2-3, with 10 positions matching TRBD1. This CDR3 has 15 residues. CDR1 and CDR2 (germline): SGHNT, YYREEE (reference sequence). The V gene end was trimmed by 4 bases and the J gene end by 4 bases; junction bases not matched to a gene: 6. The CDR3 sequence is CASSQDDRGPDTQYF. In nucleotides, the CDR3 is TGTGCCAGCAGCCAAGACGACAGGGGGCCAGATACGCAGTATTTT. Looking up the rest from reference TRBV5-4 and TRBJ2-3 gives the full variable domain: ETGVTQSPTHLIKTRGQQVTLRCSSQSGHNTVSWYQQALGQGPQFIFQYYREEENGRGNFPPRFSGLQFPNYSSELNVNALELDDSALYLCASSQDDRGPDTQYFGPGTRLTVL.

As concerns this clone: The germline gene is not matched at one end of the junction; a read error may be the cause. V gene TRBV5-1 combines with J gene TRBJ2-5; maybe TRBD2 (5 bases). The CDR3 length is 13 residues. Germline CDR1 SGHRS, CDR2 YFSETQ. As DNA, the CDR3 is TGCGCCAGCAGGTTGGGGAGCGAAGAGACCCAGTACTTC. It is translated as CASRLGSEETQYF.

The V call is TRBV3-1 (or the pseudogene TRBV3-2), the J call TRBJ2-1, with 9 bases fitting TRBD1. The CDR3 length is 16 residues. CDR1 is LGHDT and CDR2 is YNNKEL in the germline V gene (reference sequence). V trimming: 2 bases; J trimming: 6 bases; junction bases outside the gene matches: 8. For the CDR3, the DNA is TGTGCCAGCAGCCAACCCGGGACAGGGATGGGCAATGAGCAGTTCTTC. It is translated as CASSQPGTGMGNEQFF.

The chain couples TRBV11-2 to TRBJ1-1; TRBD1 agrees at 7 bases. Germline CDR1 SGHAT, CDR2 FQNNGV. V shed 4 bases, J shed 5 bases, and the junction held 13 bases outside the gene matches. The CDR3 contains 16 residues. This chain's CDR3 is CASSSSVTGRGTEAFF. CDR3 in DNA: TGTGCCAGCAGCTCCTCGGTGACAGGGCGGGGAACTGAAGCTTTCTTT.

V is TRBV6-6 and J is TRBJ1-1; a possible D gene is TRBD1 (5 bases). CDR3 length: 12 amino acids. Between the trimmed V and J ends, which lost 2 bases and 11 bases, there was a span of 12 bases. Germline V CDR1 and CDR2: MNHNY, SVGAGI (reference sequence). Written as DNA, the CDR3 is TGTGCCAGCAGTTACGAAGGGGCGCGTGCTTTCTTT. It codes for CASSYEGARAFF.

The count of this clone is one. The rearrangement joins TRBV28 to TRBJ1-6, with no clear D. Per germline, CDR1 MDHEN and CDR2 SYDVKM. V was trimmed by 5 bases and J by 10 bases, leaving 30 bases between them. This CDR3 has 19 residues. The CDR3 reads CASSQTLKGSAVVRSPLHF. CDR3 DNA: TGTGCCAGCAGTCAAACCCTTAAAGGCTCAGCGGTGGTCCGGTCACCCCTCCACTTT. Complete variable domain (other parts from reference TRBV28 and TRBJ1-6): DVKVTQSSRYLVKRTGEKVFLECVQDMDHENMFWYRQDPGLGLRLIYFSYDVKMKEKGDIPEGYSVSREKKERFSLILESASTNQTSMYLCASSQTLKGSAVVRSPLHFGNGTRLTVT.

V gene TRBV28 combines with J gene TRBJ1-6; 8 bases agree with TRBD1. Germline assignment: CDR1 MDHEN and CDR2 SYDVKM. Trimming at V came to 5 bases and at J to 4 bases, leaving 13 bases not matched to a gene. The CDR3 covers 18 residues. The CDR3 DNA reads TGTGCCAGCAGTAATTCAATGTATGGGACAGGTTATAATTCACCCCTCCACTTT. Translation: CASSNSMYGTGYNSPLHF.

This chain links TRBV18 with TRBJ1-4; perhaps TRBD1 as D (7 bases). The end of the DNA aligns better with TRBJ2-2, so the J call may be wrong. CDR1 and CDR2 from the germline V gene are KGHSH and LQKENI. The CDR3 runs to 13 residues. The CDR3 bases are TGTGCCAGCTCAAATAGACAGGGACTGGAGCTGTTTTTT. It yields the protein CASSNRQGLELFF.